This T cell receptor (beta chain) was retrieved from a study of blood T cell repertoires in COVID-19. Across the study: Samples came from the United States, Italy and Spain, spanning acute and convalescent COVID-19.

V was clipped by 8 bases and J by 7 bases, with 20 bases between them. The CDR3 sequence is 14 residues long. From germline, CDR1 is LNHDA and CDR2 SQIVND (reference sequence). This clone has just one count. The protocol was immunoSEQ multiplex PCR, while the TCRdb copy is restricted to in-frame clones and leaves out a portion. The sample lists fewer than 120,000 clones; roughly four fifths were seen once. Sequencing used peripheral blood. This TCR came from a woman aged 55-70 years with acute or convalescent COVID-19. The genes are TRBV19 and TRBJ1-2; a weak D match, TRBD1 (5 bases). The CDR3 DNA follows: TGTGCCAGTTCAACCCAGGGAGGTGTTACTGGCTACACCTTC. It is translated as CASSTQGGVTGYTF.